These T cell receptor beta chains were read from a single sample in a study of blood T cell repertoires in COVID-19. Assay: immunoSEQ multiplex PCR; the TCRdb copy retains only in-frame clones and omits some. The sample lists roughly 140,000 clones; over 75% were seen once. The sample consisted of PBMCs or T cells enriched from blood (not recorded which). These TCRs come from a woman in her twenties or thirties with acute COVID-19. CDR3s include the opening cysteine and the closing phenylalanine or tryptophan. The D gene is left open where the match is weak. Some rows have no size entry. The others give once, few or many, or a class for an expanded clone.

abundance	d_gene	v_gene	j_gene	CDR3nt	CDR3aa
.	.	TRBV18	TRBJ1-4	TGTGCCAGCTCCGTTAACAGGGCAACTAATGAAAAACTGTTTTTT	CASSVNRATNEKLFF
.	TRBD1	TRBV10-3	TRBJ2-1	TGTGCCATCAGTGAGCCCGGACAGGGCCACAATGAGCAGTTCTTC	CAISEPGQGHNEQFF
once	.	TRBV19	TRBJ2-1	TGTGCCAGTAGTATTGCCCCAGGCTCCTACAATGAGCAGTTCTTC	CASSIAPGSYNEQFF
once	.	TRBV30	TRBJ1-2	TGTGCCTGGAGTGGTGGTTCCTTTGAGGGCTACACCTTC	CAWSGGSFEGYTF
.	TRBD1	TRBV28	TRBJ1-2	TGTGCCAGCAGTCCACCCGAGACAGGGGGCCTTATTGGCTACACCTTC	CASSPPETGGLIGYTF
.	.	TRBV7-9	TRBJ2-5	TGTGCCAGCAGCTTAAGAGGAGAGACCCAGTACTTC	CASSLRGETQYF
.	.	TRBV12-3/TRBV12-4	TRBJ1-2	TGTGCCAGCAGTACAGCCTATGGCTACACCTTC	CASSTAYGYTF
.	.	TRBV24-1	TRBJ1-5	TGTGCCACCAGTGACGCTAGACAGCTTAGCAATCAGCCCCAGCATTTT	CATSDARQLSNQPQHF
.	TRBD1	TRBV7-2	TRBJ2-7	TGTGCCAGCAGCTTCTACCCGGGACAGACCTACGAGCAGTACTTC	CASSFYPGQTYEQYF
.	.	TRBV2	TRBJ1-5	TGTGCCAGCAGTATTACAGGGAATCAGCCCCAGCATTTT	CASSITGNQPQHF
.	.	TRBV27	TRBJ2-1	TGTGCCAGCAGTTTAGGGGGGGCGGGTGAGCAGTTCTTC	CASSLGGAGEQFF
few	TRBD2	TRBV18	TRBJ2-7	TGTGCCAGCTCACCTGACTTGACCGGGACTAGCGGGAAGTACGAGCAGTACTTC	CASSPDLTGTSGKYEQYF
.	TRBD1	TRBV28	TRBJ2-7	TGTGCCAGCATTGGGACAGGGGATTCTTACGAGCAGTACTTC	CASIGTGDSYEQYF
few	.	TRBV7-9	TRBJ2-3	TGTGCCAGCAGCTACGGAGCCGGGGATACGCAGTATTTT	CASSYGAGDTQYF
.	.	TRBV13	TRBJ2-3	TGTGCCAGTAGGGTAGTAGGGGTTTCAGATACGCAGTATTTT	CASRVVGVSDTQYF
few	TRBD2	TRBV6-4	TRBJ2-1	TGTGCCAGCAGTGAACTAGCGGGAGGGGTCAATGAGCAGTTCTTC	CASSELAGGVNEQFF
.	TRBD1	TRBV2	TRBJ2-7	TGTGCCAGCAGTGAGGGGGAGACAGGGAATACCTACGAGCAGTACTTC	CASSEGETGNTYEQYF
.	.	TRBV6-5	TRBJ2-7	TGTGCCAGCAGTTACTCCGCGGGTGAGAGCTCCTACGAGCAGTACTTC	CASSYSAGESSYEQYF
.	.	TRBV11-2	TRBJ2-7	TGTGCCAGCAGCTTAGGGGCGGGTCTCTACGAGCAGTACTTC	CASSLGAGLYEQYF
.	TRBD1	TRBV27	TRBJ1-1	TGTGCCAGCAGTTTAGGACAGGGGGCGCCGGGAAACACTGAAGCTTTCTTT	CASSLGQGAPGNTEAFF
.	.	TRBV5-1	TRBJ1-4	TGCGCCAGCAGCTTGCAGGGCCCTAATGAAAAACTGTTTTTT	CASSLQGPNEKLFF
.	TRBD2	TRBV9	TRBJ2-5	TGTGCCAGCAGCTCAGTAGAAGGGAGCGGGAACATCGGGGAGACCCAGTACTTC	CASSSVEGSGNIGETQYF
.	TRBD1	TRBV5-1	TRBJ2-2	TGCGCCAGCAGCTTGGACACAGGGGGTACCGGGGAGCTGTTTTTT	CASSLDTGGTGELFF
.	.	TRBV19	TRBJ1-1	TGTGCCAGTAGTTTTCAGGGTTGGGGGAACACTGAAGCTTTCTTT	CASSFQGWGNTEAFF
once	TRBD1	TRBV24-1	TRBJ1-3	TGTGCCACCAGTGACCCCGGACAGGGAGGAAACACCATATATTTT	CATSDPGQGGNTIYF
.	.	TRBV7-3	TRBJ2-1	TGTGCCGGGCCCAATGAGCAGTTCTTC	CAGPNEQFF
.	.	TRBV15	TRBJ2-2	TGTGCCACCAGCAGAGGGCAGGGTTCCGGGGAGCTGTTTTTT	CATSRGQGSGELFF
.	TRBD2	TRBV4-1	TRBJ2-1	TGCGCCAGCAGCCACCCCAGGGGACTAGCGGGAGGGCCGAGCTCCTACAATGAGCAGTTCTTC	CASSHPRGLAGGPSSYNEQFF
few	TRBD1	TRBV19	TRBJ2-7	TGTGCCAGTAGTGTCGGGACAGACTCCTACGAGCAGTACTTC	CASSVGTDSYEQYF
.	.	TRBV6-5	TRBJ1-2	TGTGCCAGCAGTTTAGGTACGGGGGATGGCTACACCTTC	CASSLGTGDGYTF
.	.	TRBV2	TRBJ2-2	TGTGCCAGCAGTACAGAGCGGGGGGAGCTGTTTTTT	CASSTERGELFF
.	TRBD1	TRBV29-1	TRBJ2-7	TGCAGCGTCGTAACCGTACAGGGGTCCTCCTACGAGCAGTACTTC	CSVVTVQGSSYEQYF
.	.	TRBV6-5	TRBJ1-3	TGTGCCAGCAGGCAAACAGGGAGAAGGAACACCATATATTTT	CASRQTGRRNTIYF
.	TRBD2	TRBV3-1/TRBV3-2	TRBJ2-3	TGTGCCAGCAGCCGCGGGACTAGCGGGAGGGCCTTAGTAGCAGATACGCAGTATTTT	CASSRGTSGRALVADTQYF
.	.	TRBV5-6	TRBJ1-2	TGTGCCAGCAGCTATCTCTCGGACAGCAGAGGAGGTGGCTATGGCTACACCTTC	CASSYLSDSRGGGYGYTF
few	TRBD2	TRBV7-7	TRBJ2-1	TGTGCTAGCAGCTTAGCGACAGGGACTAGCGCTGAGCAGTTCTTC	CASSLATGTSAEQFF
.	TRBD2	TRBV6-5	TRBJ2-7	TGTGCCAGCAACCGACTAGCGCCGACCTACGAGCAGTACTTC	CASNRLAPTYEQYF
.	.	TRBV28	TRBJ2-4	TGTGCCAGCAGTTTTATTTCTCAAAACATTCAGTACTTC	CASSFISQNIQYF
.	TRBD1	TRBV9	TRBJ1-2	TGTGCCAGCAGCGCGGGACAGGGAAGAGGCTACACCTTC	CASSAGQGRGYTF
.	TRBD1	TRBV11-2	TRBJ2-7	TGTGCCAGCAGCTTACGGACAGGCTCAAGTTGGGCCTACGAGCAGTACTTC	CASSLRTGSSWAYEQYF
.	.	TRBV29-1	TRBJ1-5	TGCAGCGTCAAGAACAGGGATCCGAGTCAGCCCCAGCATTTT	CSVKNRDPSQPQHF
.	.	TRBV28	TRBJ1-1	TGTGCCAGCAGAGAGAGGAACACTGAAGCTTTCTTT	CASRERNTEAFF
.	.	TRBV28	TRBJ1-5	TGTGCCAGCAGTGGGACTGTATCGGGTTATAGCAATCAGCCCCAGCATTTT	CASSGTVSGYSNQPQHF
.	.	TRBV24-1	TRBJ1-5	TGTGCCACCAGTGACTCGGTCGGAGTCAATCAGCCCCAGCATTTT	CATSDSVGVNQPQHF
.	TRBD1	TRBV7-9	TRBJ1-6	TGTGCCAGCAGCTCCCCGGGACAGGGTTCACCCCTCCACTTT	CASSSPGQGSPLHF